The clone carrying this TCR beta chain occurred many times. The antigen remains unidentified. PCR was performed a second time for about 6 to 12 cycles using a sample-barcoded 5' primer and a J-beta primer mix. TCRdb called the 5' RACE reads again in MiXCR, with one record for every CDR3 protein. The sample comprises about 500,000 distinct CDR3 sequences, more than 20% of which are singletons, and around 10% rests with the top ten. This entry is derived from a study of blood T cells in healthy people across ages. Overall study results and limits: Long-lived donors carried more naive CD4+ cells and greater diversity than aged donors.

Another study also made use of these data, one on T cells of mothers and their children. This second study notes: All RNA that had been extracted was used for cDNA synthesis at roughly 1.6 ug per 15 ul.

The source is a boy between 5 and 17 years old in good health. The sequencing sample was made of blood.

CDR3 DNA: TGTGCCTGGAGTGGGAGGCTGGGAGAGACCCAGTACTTC. Amino acids: CAWSGRLGETQYF. The chain carries TRBV30 and TRBJ2-5; weak D call: TRBD2 (5 bases). CDR3 length: 13 residues. V lost 1 base and J lost 4, with 10 bases in between. Per germline, CDR1 GTSNPN and CDR2 SVGIG (reference sequence). The full variable domain, rest sourced from reference TRBV30 and TRBJ2-5, is SQTIHQWPATLVQPVGSPLSLECTVEGTSNPNLYWYRQAAGRGLQLLFYSVGIGQISSEVPQNLSASRPQDRQFILSSKKLLLSDSGFYLCAWSGRLGETQYFGPGTRLLVL.